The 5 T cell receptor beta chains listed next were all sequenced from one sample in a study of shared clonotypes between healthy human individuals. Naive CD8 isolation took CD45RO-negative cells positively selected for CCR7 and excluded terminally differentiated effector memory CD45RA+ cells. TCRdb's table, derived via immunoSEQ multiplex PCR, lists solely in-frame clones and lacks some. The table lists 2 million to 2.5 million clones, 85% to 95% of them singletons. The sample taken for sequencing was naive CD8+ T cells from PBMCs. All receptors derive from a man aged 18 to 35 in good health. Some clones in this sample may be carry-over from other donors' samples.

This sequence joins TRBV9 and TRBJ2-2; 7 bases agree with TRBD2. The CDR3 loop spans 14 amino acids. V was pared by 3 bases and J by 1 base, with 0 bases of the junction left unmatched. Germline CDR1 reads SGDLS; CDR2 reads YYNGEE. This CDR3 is CASSERGNTGELFF. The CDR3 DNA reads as TGTGCCAGCAGCGAGCGGGGGAACACCGGGGAGCTGTTTTTT.

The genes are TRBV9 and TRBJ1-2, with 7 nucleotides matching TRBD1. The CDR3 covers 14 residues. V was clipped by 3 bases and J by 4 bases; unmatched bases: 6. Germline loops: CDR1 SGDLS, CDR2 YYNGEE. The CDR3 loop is CASSARDRAYGYTF. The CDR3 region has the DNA TGTGCCAGCAGCGCCCGAGACAGGGCCTATGGCTACACCTTC.

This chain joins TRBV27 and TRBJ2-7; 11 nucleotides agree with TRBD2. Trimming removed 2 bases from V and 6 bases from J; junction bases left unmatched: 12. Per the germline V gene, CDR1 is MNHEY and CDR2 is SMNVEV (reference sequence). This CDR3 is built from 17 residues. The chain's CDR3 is CASSLRLTSGASGEQYF. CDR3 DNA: TGTGCCAGCAGTTTACGGTTGACTAGCGGGGCTAGCGGCGAGCAGTACTTC.

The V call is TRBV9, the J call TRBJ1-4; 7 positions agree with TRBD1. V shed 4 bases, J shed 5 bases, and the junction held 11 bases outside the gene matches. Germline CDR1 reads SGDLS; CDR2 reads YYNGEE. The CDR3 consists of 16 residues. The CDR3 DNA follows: TGTGCCAGCAGCCCGGGACAGCGACTACTAAATGAAAAACTGTTTTTT. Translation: CASSPGQRLLNEKLFF.

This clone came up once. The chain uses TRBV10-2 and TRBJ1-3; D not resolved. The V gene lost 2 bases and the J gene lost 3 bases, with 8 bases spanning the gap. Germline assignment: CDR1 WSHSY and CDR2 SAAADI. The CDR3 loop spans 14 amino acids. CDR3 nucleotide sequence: TGCGCCAGCAGTGAGAGGGCAGTTGGAAACACCATATATTTT. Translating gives CASSERAVGNTIYF.